This T cell receptor beta chain was captured by sequencing in a study of blood T cell repertoires in COVID-19. Study background: Sources were T cells, B-cell-depleted T cells, or PBMCs; the material itself was cDNA or gDNA.

Authors' methods: Amplification of reference gene primers was used by the study to estimate nucleated cell counts. Produced via immunoSEQ multiplex PCR; TCRdb's table is partial and in-frame only. The V and J calls and the clone size are those of that table, but D and trimming were determined from the DNA. The table records over 200,000 clones, about 86% of them present only once. Cohort allocation depended upon clinical history that participants reported. The receptor's source is a woman aged 45-59 years with acute COVID-19. Specimen: PBMCs or T cells enriched from blood (not recorded which).

CDR3 nucleotide sequence: TGTGCCAGCAGCTTAGTTAGCGGGGTCAGCACAGATACGCAGTATTTT. The encoded protein is CASSLVSGVSTDTQYF. The rearrangement joins TRBV7-8 to TRBJ2-3, with 8 bases identical to TRBD2. This CDR3 contains 16 residues. Germline V gene sequence: CDR1 SGHVS, CDR2 FQNEAQ. Unmatched junction bases numbered 3, after V lost 1 base and J lost 0 bases.